The subject of this entry is one T cell receptor (beta chain). What it binds is unknown. The study ran its PCR with 60 Vbeta and 13 Jbeta primers. The protocol was immunoSEQ multiplex PCR, while the TCRdb copy is restricted to in-frame clones and leaves out a portion. The sample lists 90,000 to 150,000 clones, 7% to 9.5% occurring once. The germline V gene encodes CDR1 LNHDA and CDR2 SQIVND (reference sequence). V lost 1 base to trimming and J lost 4 bases, with 5 bases between them. The length of the CDR3 is 13 residues. The sample belongs to a study of cytomegalovirus exposure and HLA in healthy donors. General study results and limits: Across all donors, roughly uniform sequencing depth was an assumption of the presence/absence analyses. Later analysis showed most CMV-associated TCR beta chains appearing HLA-restricted. Associated with HLA alleles at 0.05 false discovery rate in a later analysis were 15,000 to 20,000 TCR beta sequences. TCR beta V- and J-gene trimming was later associated with a missense DCLRE1C variant.

Sequencing was performed on PBMCs. The chain joins TRBV19 to TRBJ1-5; D gene ambiguous. The origin of this receptor is a woman aged 40 to 50 in good health and CMV-seropositive. The CDR3, as DNA: TGTGCCAGTAGTATAGTCCGGAATCAGCCCCAGCATTTT. Translation: CASSIVRNQPQHF. Full variable domain (outside the CDR3, taken from reference TRBV19 and TRBJ1-5): DGGITQSPKYLFRKEGQNVTLSCEQNLNHDAMYWYRQDPGQGLRLIYYSQIVNDFQKGDIAEGYSVSREKKESFPLTVTSAQKNPTAFYLCASSIVRNQPQHFGDGTRLSIL.